This T cell receptor (beta chain) was sequenced in a study of T cells in localized non-small cell lung cancer. Note on this clone: Its target is not known.

Clones were sequenced by immunoSEQ multiplex PCR, and TCRdb holds only the in-frame ones, with some missing. This sample carries some 30,000 clones, about nine tenths of them seen once, and the ten largest clones take less than 6%. General study points: Paired adjacent lung recovered a median about 60 of the top 100 tumor clones. Because sequencing included only one region (of the tumor), heterogeneity remains possible. Prolonged overall survival went with higher T cell density in the blood. Clonality of T cells reached its maximum in uninvolved adjacent lung, surpassing tumor.

The CDR3 covers 14 residues. Germline CDR1 and CDR2: MNHEY and SMNVEV (reference sequence). Deletions cut 2 bases from V and 6 bases from J, with 14 bases between. V usage is TRBV27 and J usage is TRBJ2-7; D is unresolved. Specimen: PBMCs, collected before any cancer treatment. The TCR originated in a man aged 40 to 69 with stage II lung adenocarcinoma. The DNA for the CDR3 is TGTGCCAGCAGTTTACTGGGCCTGATAGGCGAGCAGTACTTC. It specifies CASSLLGLIGEQYF.